The 10 T cell receptor beta chains in this list originate from one sample, sequenced in a study of blood T cell repertoires in COVID-19. The data were produced by immunoSEQ multiplex PCR, yet TCRdb's version contains in-frame clones alone and is incomplete. The sample includes approximately 300,000 clones, approximately 89% of them seen just once. The sample taken for sequencing was PBMCs or T cells enriched from blood (not recorded which). The receptors here all came from a young woman who had recovered from COVID-19.

V is TRBV27 and J is TRBJ2-1, with D unresolved. CDR3 length: 18 amino acids. CDR1 is MNHEY, CDR2 SMNVEV, per germline (reference sequence). Deletions cut 5 bases from V and 0 bases from J, with 20 bases between. The CDR3 sequence is CASSTPGRKTPSYNEQFF. Written as DNA, the CDR3 is TGTGCCAGCAGTACGCCGGGTCGAAAAACCCCCTCCTACAATGAGCAGTTCTTC.

The chain combines TRBV10-1 with TRBJ2-1; 7 nucleotides agree with TRBD2. Trimming removed 6 bases from V and 5 bases from J; junction bases left unmatched: 10. The germline V gene encodes CDR1 WNHNN and CDR2 SYGVQD (reference sequence). This CDR3 has 15 residues. The CDR3 bases are TGCGCCAGCAGAGCGGGACTACCCGAGCACAATGAGCAGTTCTTC. Translated, it gives CASRAGLPEHNEQFF.

The chain carries TRBV4-1 and TRBJ2-3, with D hard to call. The CDR3 is 13 amino acids. Trimming left V 4 bases short and J 6 bases short, with 11 bases between. In germline, CDR1 is MGHRA, CDR2 YSYEKL. CDR3 sequence (DNA): TGCGCCAGCAGCCCGAGTTTGGTTGATACGCAGTATTTT. It codes for CASSPSLVDTQYF.

The chain couples TRBV9 to TRBJ2-1, with TRBD2 identical over 11 bases. The length of the CDR3 is 16 residues. Trimming took 0 bases from V and 7 from J; bases not matched to a gene: 6. Germline CDR1 SGDLS, CDR2 YYNGEE. DNA of the CDR3: TGTGCCAGCAGCGTAGGAGGGGCTAGCGGGAGGAATGAGCAGTTCTTC. This sequence encodes CASSVGGASGRNEQFF.

The J gene is TRBJ2-7, the V gene TRBV4-1, with no clear D. Germline V gives CDR1 MGHRA, CDR2 YSYEKL. The CDR3 is made up of 16 amino acids. V was cut by 3 bases and J by 4 bases, with 19 bases left in between. CDR3 sequence reads: CASSQSSAGGLYEQYF. For the CDR3, the DNA is TGCGCCAGCAGCCAGTCCTCCGCCGGCGGTTTGTACGAGCAGTACTTC.

Remarks on this clone: Within the sample, other DNA sequences also encode this same CDR3. The CDR3 region has the DNA TGTGCCAGCTCACCCGAGATCTCTGGGGCCAACGTCCTGACTTTC. This encodes CASSPEISGANVLTF. The rearrangement links TRBV18 to TRBJ2-6, with unresolved D. Looked up from germline, CDR1 is KGHSH and CDR2 is LQKENI. Deletions cut 3 bases from V and 0 bases from J, with 6 bases between. The CDR3 has 15 amino acids.

The chain recombines TRBV9 with TRBJ2-1; 12 nucleotides agree with TRBD1. Germline trimming cut 4 bases from V and 7 bases from J; bases unmatched to any gene: 9. The germline V gene has CDR1 SGDLS and CDR2 YYNGEE. The CDR3 runs to 16 residues. CDR3 nucleotide sequence: TGTGCCAGCAGCCCATCCGGGACAGGGGGCCGAAATGAGCAGTTCTTC. Translating gives CASSPSGTGGRNEQFF. Supplemented by reference TRBV9 and TRBJ2-1, the full variable domain reads DSGVTQTPKHLITATGQRVTLRCSPRSGDLSVYWYQQSLDQGLQFLIQYYNGEERAKGNILERFSAQQFPDLHSELNLSSLELGDSALYFCASSPSGTGGRNEQFFGPGTRLTVL.

The rearrangement links TRBV25-1 to TRBJ2-7, with a weak D call TRBD2 (6 bases). Germline assignment: CDR1 MGHDK and CDR2 SYGVNS. The CDR3 consists of 14 residues. V dropped 1 base and J dropped 2 bases, with 9 bases sitting between them. CDR3 loop: CASSEWGDTYEQYF. The CDR3 coding sequence is TGTGCCAGCAGTGAATGGGGGGATACCTACGAGCAGTACTTC.

This clone was observed a single time. The chain joins TRBV10-1 to TRBJ2-7; D is unresolved. Germline CDR1 reads WNHNN; CDR2 reads SYGVQD (reference sequence). V lost 3 bases, J lost 2 bases, and 20 bases lay in between. The CDR3 is 17 amino acids. Here the CDR3 DNA reads TGCGCCAGCAGTGACGAGTATTGGAGCTTGCTAACCTACGAGCAGTACTTC. Amino acid sequence: CASSDEYWSLLTYEQYF.

The CDR3 DNA reads as TGTGCCAGCAGCACCGGGACTGCTAGCACAGATACGCAGTATTTT. Its protein is CASSTGTASTDTQYF. The V call is TRBV5-4, the J call TRBJ2-3, with TRBD2 as a possible D gene (6 bases). V was trimmed by 4 bases and J by 0 bases, leaving 12 bases between them. The germline gives CDR1 SGHNT, CDR2 YYREEE (reference sequence). CDR3 length: 15 residues.